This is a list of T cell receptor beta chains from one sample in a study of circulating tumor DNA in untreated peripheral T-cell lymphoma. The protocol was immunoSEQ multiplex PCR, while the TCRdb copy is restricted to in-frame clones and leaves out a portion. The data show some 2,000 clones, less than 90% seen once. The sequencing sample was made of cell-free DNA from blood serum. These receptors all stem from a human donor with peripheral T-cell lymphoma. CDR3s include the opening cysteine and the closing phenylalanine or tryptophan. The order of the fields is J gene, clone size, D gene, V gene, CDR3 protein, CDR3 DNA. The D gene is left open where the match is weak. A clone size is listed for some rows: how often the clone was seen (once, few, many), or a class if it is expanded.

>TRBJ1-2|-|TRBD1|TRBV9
CASSVGNRGTYGYTF
TGTGCCAGCAGCGTAGGTAACAGGGGGACCTATGGCTACACCTTC
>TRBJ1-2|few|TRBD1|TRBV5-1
CASSLNLGQGIYGYTF
TGCGCCAGCAGCTTGAATTTGGGACAGGGGATCTATGGCTACACCTTC
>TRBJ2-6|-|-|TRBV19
CASSNTGLTGANVLTF
TGTGCCAGTAGTAATACAGGGCTGACTGGGGCCAACGTCCTGACTTTC
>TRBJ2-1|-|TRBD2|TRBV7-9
CASSTYLAAVYNEQFF
TGTGCCAGCAGCACCTATCTAGCGGCAGTATACAATGAGCAGTTCTTC
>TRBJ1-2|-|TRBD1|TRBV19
CASSIDKGTANYGYTF
TGTGCCAGTAGTATAGATAAGGGGACAGCGAACTATGGCTACACCTTC
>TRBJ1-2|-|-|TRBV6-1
CASSGGSLYGYTF
TGTGCCAGCAGTGGAGGCAGTCTCTATGGCTACACCTTC
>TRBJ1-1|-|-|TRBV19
CASSKGGGGNTEAFF
TGTGCCAGTAGTAAGGGGGGAGGAGGGAACACTGAAGCTTTCTTT
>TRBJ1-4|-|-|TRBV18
CASSPATNEKLFF
TGTGCCAGCTCACCAGCAACTAATGAAAAACTGTTTTTT
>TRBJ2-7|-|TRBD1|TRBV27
CASRRTGGREQYF
TGTGCCAGCCGACGGACAGGGGGCCGCGAGCAGTACTTC
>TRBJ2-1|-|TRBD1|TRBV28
CASISPGQPLSGQFF
TGTGCCAGCATATCCCCGGGACAGCCTTTATCGGGGCAGTTCTTC
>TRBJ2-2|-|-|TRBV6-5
CASSYSIVTGELFF
TGTGCCAGCAGTTACTCGATCGTCACCGGGGAGCTGTTCTTT
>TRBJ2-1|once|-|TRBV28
CASTSMGDEQFF
TGTGCCAGCACGTCGATGGGCGATGAGCAGTTCTTC
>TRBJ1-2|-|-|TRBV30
CAGSSGGGYTF
TGTGCCGGGTCGTCGGGCGGTGGCTACACCTTC
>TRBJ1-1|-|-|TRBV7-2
CASSSSFYGGRTEAFF
TGTGCCAGCAGCTCCTCCTTCTACGGGGGGCGCACTGAAGCTTTCTTT
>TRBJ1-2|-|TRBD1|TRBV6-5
CASSPGQLYGYTF
TGTGCCAGCAGTCCGGGACAGTTATATGGCTACACCTTC
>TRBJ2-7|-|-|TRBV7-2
CASSPSRENTREQYF
TGTGCCAGCAGCCCCTCCCGGGAAAATACGAGGGAGCAGTACTTC
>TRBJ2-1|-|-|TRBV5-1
CASSPVSGGSYNEQFF
TGCGCCAGCAGCCCAGTCTCGGGTGGCTCCTACAATGAGCAGTTCTTC
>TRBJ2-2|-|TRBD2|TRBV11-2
CASSLTGTSGGSNTGELFF
TGTGCCAGCAGCCTAACCGGGACTAGCGGGGGGTCGAACACCGGGGAGCTGTTTTTT
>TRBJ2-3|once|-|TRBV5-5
CASSSTGEVLYF
TGTGCCAGCAGCTCTACCGGGGAGGTTTTGTATTTT
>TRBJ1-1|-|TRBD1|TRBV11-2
CASSTDRVRLSEAFF
TGTGCCAGCAGCACCGACAGGGTTCGACTCTCTGAAGCTTTCTTT
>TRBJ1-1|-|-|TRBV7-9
CASSFGENTEAFF
TGTGCCAGCAGCTTTGGCGAAAACACTGAAGCTTTCTTT
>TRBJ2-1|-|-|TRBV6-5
CASSYSIDSYNEQFF
TGTGCCAGCAGTTACTCGATAGATAGCTACAATGAGCAGTTCTTC
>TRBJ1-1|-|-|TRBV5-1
CASSLDGLNTEAFF
TGCGCCAGCAGCCTGGACGGTCTGAACACTGAAGCTTTCTTT
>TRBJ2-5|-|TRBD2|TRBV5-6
CASRFRGGSETQYF
TGTGCCAGCAGGTTTCGGGGGGGTTCAGAGACCCAGTACTTC
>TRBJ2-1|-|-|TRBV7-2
CASSLSFFGESSYNEQFF
TGTGCCAGCAGCTTGTCGTTCTTCGGGGAGAGCTCCTACAATGAGCAGTTCTTC
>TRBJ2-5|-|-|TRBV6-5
CASSYGAEQETQYF
TGTGCCAGCAGTTATGGGGCAGAACAAGAGACCCAGTACTTC
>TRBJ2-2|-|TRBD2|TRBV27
CASSLAGSYSGELFF
TGTGCCAGCAGTCTAGCGGGAAGTTATAGCGGGGAGCTGTTTTTT
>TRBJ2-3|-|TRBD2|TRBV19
CASSTTSGGADTQYF
TGTGCCAGTAGTACGACTAGCGGGGGCGCAGATACGCAGTATTTT
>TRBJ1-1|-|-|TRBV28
CASGEGGQNTEAFF
TGTGCCAGCGGAGAGGGAGGTCAGAACACTGAAGCTTTCTTT
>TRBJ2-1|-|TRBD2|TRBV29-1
CSWFGGLANEQFF
TGCAGCTGGTTTGGGGGACTAGCGAATGAGCAGTTCTTC
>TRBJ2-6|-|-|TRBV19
CASSIVPGANVLTF
TGTGCCAGTAGTATAGTTCCTGGGGCCAACGTCCTGACTTTC
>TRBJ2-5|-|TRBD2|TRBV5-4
CASSFTSGAQETQYF
TGTGCCAGCAGCTTCACTAGCGGGGCCCAAGAGACCCAGTACTTC
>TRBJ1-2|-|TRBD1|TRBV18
CASSPTTGGDYGYTF
TGTGCCAGCTCACCTACGACAGGGGGCGACTATGGCTACACCTTC
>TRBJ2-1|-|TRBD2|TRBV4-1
CASSPPGLAGDSYNEQFF
TGCGCCAGCAGCCCCCCAGGACTAGCGGGAGATTCCTACAATGAGCAGTTCTTC
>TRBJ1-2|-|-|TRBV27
CASSTGGGASLGYTF
TGTGCCAGCAGCACCGGGGGCGGCGCCAGTTTAGGCTACACCTTC
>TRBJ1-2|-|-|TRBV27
CASSNGGYGYTF
TGTGCCAGCAGTAATGGGGGGTATGGCTACACCTTC
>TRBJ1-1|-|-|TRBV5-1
CASLGNSNTEAFF
TGCGCCAGCTTAGGGAATAGCAACACTGAAGCTTTCTTT
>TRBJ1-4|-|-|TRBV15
CATSGGQVATNEKLFF
TGTGCCACCAGCGGGGGACAAGTTGCAACTAATGAAAAACTGTTTTTT
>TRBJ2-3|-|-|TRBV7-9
CASSRRGADTQYF
TGTGCCAGCAGCAGGAGGGGTGCCGATACGCAGTATTTT
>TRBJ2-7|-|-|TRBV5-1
CASSLAGQPFEQYF
TGCGCCAGCAGCTTGGCGGGTCAACCATTCGAGCAGTACTTC
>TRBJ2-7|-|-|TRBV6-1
CASSISRIGAYEQYF
TGTGCCAGCAGTATTTCGAGAATAGGGGCCTACGAGCAGTACTTC
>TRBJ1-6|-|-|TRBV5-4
CASSFPGQNSPLHF
TGTGCCAGCAGCTTCCCCGGACAGAATTCACCCCTCCACTTT
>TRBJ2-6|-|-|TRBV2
CASISGDGANVLTF
TGTGCCAGCATTTCAGGGGATGGGGCCAACGTCCTGACTTTC
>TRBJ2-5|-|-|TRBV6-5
CASSYSPQGVRETQYF
TGTGCCAGCAGTTACTCGCCCCAAGGGGTTCGGGAGACCCAGTACTTC
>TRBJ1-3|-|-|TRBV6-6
CASSYGGAGNTIYF
TGTGCCAGCAGTTACGGGGGGGCCGGAAACACCATATATTTT
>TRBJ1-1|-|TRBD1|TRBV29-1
CSVRGGPTNTEAFF
TGCAGCGTGAGAGGGGGCCCTACCAACACTGAAGCTTTCTTT
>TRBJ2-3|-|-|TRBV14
CASSQHSGADTQYF
TGTGCCAGCAGCCAACACAGTGGGGCAGATACGCAGTATTTT
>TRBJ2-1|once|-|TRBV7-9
CASSLGLVAYNEQFF
TGTGCCAGCAGCTTAGGACTAGTGGCCTACAATGAGCAGTTCTTC
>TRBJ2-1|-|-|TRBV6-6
CATYYGAYNEQFF
TGTGCCACCTACTACGGGGCCTACAATGAGCAGTTCTTC
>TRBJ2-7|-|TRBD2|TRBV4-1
CAGSQSAPLAGWAYEQYF
TGCGCCGGCAGCCAGTCCGCCCCCCTAGCGGGTTGGGCCTACGAGCAGTACTTC
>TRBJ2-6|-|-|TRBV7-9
CASSLALPSSGANVLTF
TGTGCCAGCAGCTTAGCCCTCCCCAGCTCTGGGGCCAACGTCCTGACTTTC
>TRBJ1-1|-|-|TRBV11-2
CASSPFRQARTEAFF
TGTGCCAGCAGCCCATTCAGGCAGGCTCGGACTGAAGCTTTCTTT
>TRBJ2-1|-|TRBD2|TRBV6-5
CASSYDLGTSGNEQFF
TGTGCCAGCAGTTACGATTTGGGGACTAGCGGCAATGAGCAGTTCTTC
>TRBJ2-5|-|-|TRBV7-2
CASSPWWGAETQYF
TGTGCCAGCAGCCCCTGGTGGGGTGCAGAGACCCAGTACTTC
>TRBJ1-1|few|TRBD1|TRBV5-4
CASSSRQGRFGNTEAFF
TGTGCCAGCAGTTCTCGACAGGGGCGGTTTGGGAACACTGAAGCTTTCTTT
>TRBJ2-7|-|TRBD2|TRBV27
CASSLSTPLAAFVYEQYF
TGTGCCAGCAGTTTATCAACCCCACTAGCGGCCTTTGTTTACGAGCAGTACTTC
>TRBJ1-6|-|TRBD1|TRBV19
CASRGQGGSYNSPLHF
TGTGCCAGTAGAGGACAGGGTGGCTCCTATAATTCACCCCTCCACTTT
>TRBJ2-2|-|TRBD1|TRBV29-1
CSGMGQRSNGELFF
TGCAGCGGGATGGGACAGAGGAGTAATGGGGAGCTGTTTTTT
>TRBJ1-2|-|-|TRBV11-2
CASSKQGARTHRHHYGYTF
TGTGCCAGCAGCAAACAGGGTGCTCGGACCCACCGGCATCACTATGGCTACACCTTC